This T cell receptor (beta chain) is from a study of T cells after yellow fever vaccination. The CDR3 has 13 amino acids. The germline V and J ends were trimmed by 7 bases and 2 bases, with 11 bases remaining between them. Germline CDR1 and CDR2: SEHNR and FQNEAQ (reference sequence). Each CDR3 protein gets one entry after TCRdb re-called the 5' RACE reads with MiXCR. The profile shows hundreds of thousands of distinct CDR3 sequences, about a fifth of them singletons. The gene calls are TRBV7-9 and TRBJ2-5; D remains unclear. The specimen was PBMCs, collected 15 days after the yellow fever booster vaccination. The clonotype was recovered from a man between 25 and 39 years old who received the YFV17D yellow fever vaccine. The DNA for the CDR3 is TGTGCCAGCAACCACGAGAATCAAGAGACCCAGTACTTC. As protein: CASNHENQETQYF.